Below, one TCR beta chain is given with its context. Its antigen remains unidentified. TCR alpha and TCR beta cDNA libraries with sample barcodes and UMIs came from 5'RACE using constant-segment primers. TCRdb independently ran MiXCR on the 5' RACE reads; one entry per CDR3 protein. The sample has hundreds of thousands of distinct CDR3 sequences; roughly 17% are singletons. The sample comes from a study of T-cell memory formation after mild COVID-19. The study, taken as a whole, reports: Shrinking CD4+ clones were chiefly CM and EM; CD8+ ones were chiefly EMRA. The study found balanced CD4/CD8 in clones contracting day 15 to 85 and a CD4+ lean in later expanders. That cross-reactive memory joined was suggested by some responding clones appearing in pre-infection memory.

V lost 1 base and J lost 2, with 16 bases in between. Germline values: CDR1 MNHEY, CDR2 SVGEGT. CDR3 length: 17 amino acids. The sample was PBMCs or a T cell subset sorted from them (not recorded which). This clonotype originated in an adult woman who had mild COVID-19 (a few samples of this study predate the infection). Cell type and time point are not known. The chain carries TRBV6-2 or TRBV6-3 and TRBJ2-3; D assignment may be TRBD1 or TRBD2 (5 bases each). CDR3 amino acids: CASSYYPGGGATDTQYF. The DNA of the CDR3 is TGTGCCAGCAGTTACTATCCCGGTGGGGGAGCCACAGATACGCAGTATTTT.